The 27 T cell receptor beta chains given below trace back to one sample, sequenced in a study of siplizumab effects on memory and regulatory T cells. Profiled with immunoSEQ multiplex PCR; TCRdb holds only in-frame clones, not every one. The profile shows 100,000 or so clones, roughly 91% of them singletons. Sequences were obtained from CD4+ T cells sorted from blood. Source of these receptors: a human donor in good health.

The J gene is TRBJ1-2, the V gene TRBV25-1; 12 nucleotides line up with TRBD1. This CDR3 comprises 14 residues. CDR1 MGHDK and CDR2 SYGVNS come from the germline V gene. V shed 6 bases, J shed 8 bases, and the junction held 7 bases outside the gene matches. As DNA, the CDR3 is TGTGCCAGCAGAGGGGACAGGGGGCAGGGGGGCTACACCTTC. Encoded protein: CASRGDRGQGGYTF.

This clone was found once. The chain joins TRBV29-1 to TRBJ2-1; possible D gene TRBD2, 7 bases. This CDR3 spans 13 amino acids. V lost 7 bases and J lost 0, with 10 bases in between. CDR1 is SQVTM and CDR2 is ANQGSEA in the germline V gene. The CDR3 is CSGGGDSYNEQFF. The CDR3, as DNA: TGCAGCGGAGGGGGGGACTCCTACAATGAGCAGTTCTTC.

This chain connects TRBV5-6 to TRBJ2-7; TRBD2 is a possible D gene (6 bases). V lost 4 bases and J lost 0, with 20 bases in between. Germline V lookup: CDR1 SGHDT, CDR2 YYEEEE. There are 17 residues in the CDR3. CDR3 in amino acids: CASSPPEGHSFSYEQYF. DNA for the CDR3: TGTGCCAGCAGCCCGCCGGAGGGTCATTCTTTCTCCTACGAGCAGTACTTC.

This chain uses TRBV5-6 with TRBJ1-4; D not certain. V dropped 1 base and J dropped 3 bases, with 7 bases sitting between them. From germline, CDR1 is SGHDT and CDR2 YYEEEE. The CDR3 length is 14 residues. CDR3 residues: CASSLIQSNEKLFF. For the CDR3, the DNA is TGTGCCAGCAGCTTGATACAGTCTAATGAAAAACTGTTTTTT.

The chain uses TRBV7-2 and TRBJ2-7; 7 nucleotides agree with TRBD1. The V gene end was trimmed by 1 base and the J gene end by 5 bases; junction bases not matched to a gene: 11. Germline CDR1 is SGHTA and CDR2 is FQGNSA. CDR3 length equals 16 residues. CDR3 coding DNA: TGTGCCAGCAGCTTAGGCAGGGGGAGAATCGGTGACGAGCAGTACTTC. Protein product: CASSLGRGRIGDEQYF. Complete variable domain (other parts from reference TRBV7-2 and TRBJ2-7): GAGVSQSPSNKVTEKGKDVELRCDPISGHTALYWYRQSLGQGLEFLIYFQGNSAPDKSGLPSDRFSAERTGGSVSTLTIQRTQQEDSAVYLCASSLGRGRIGDEQYFGPGTRLTVT.

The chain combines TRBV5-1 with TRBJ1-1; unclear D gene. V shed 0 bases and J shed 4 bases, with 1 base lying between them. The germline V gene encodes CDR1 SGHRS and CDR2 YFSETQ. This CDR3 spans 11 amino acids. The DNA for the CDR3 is TGCGCCAGCAGCTTGGGCACTGAAGCTTTCTTT. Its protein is CASSLGTEAFF.

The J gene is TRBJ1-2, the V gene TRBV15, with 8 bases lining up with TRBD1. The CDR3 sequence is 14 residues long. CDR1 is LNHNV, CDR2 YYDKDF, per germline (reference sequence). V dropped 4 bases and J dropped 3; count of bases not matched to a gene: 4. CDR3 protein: CATSTKGQDYGYTF. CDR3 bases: TGTGCCACCAGCACGAAGGGACAGGACTATGGCTACACCTTC.

CDR3 amino acids: CASSLAVGDEQFF. The CDR3 DNA reads as TGTGCCAGCAGCTTGGCCGTTGGGGATGAGCAGTTCTTC. The V call is TRBV5-6, the J call TRBJ2-1; no reliable D call. The V and J ends lost 0 bases and 8 bases respectively, with 9 bases between them. Germline V gives CDR1 SGHDT, CDR2 YYEEEE. The CDR3 is 13 residues long.

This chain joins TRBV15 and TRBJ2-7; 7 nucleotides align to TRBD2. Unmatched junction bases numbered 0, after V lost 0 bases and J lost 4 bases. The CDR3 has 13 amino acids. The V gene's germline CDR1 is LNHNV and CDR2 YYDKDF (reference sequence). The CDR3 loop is CATSREGGYEQYF. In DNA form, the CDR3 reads TGTGCCACCAGCAGAGAGGGAGGGTACGAGCAGTACTTC.

CDR3 in DNA: TGTGCCAGCAGCTTAGGCGGTACAGGAGCGGGTGGGGGCAATGAGCAGTTCTTC. Its translation is CASSLGGTGAGGGNEQFF. The rearrangement links TRBV11-3 to TRBJ2-1; D is possibly TRBD2 (6 bases). CDR3 length equals 18 residues. Trimming left V 1 base short and J 6 bases short, with 22 bases between. Germline CDR1 reads SGHNT; CDR2 reads YENEEA.

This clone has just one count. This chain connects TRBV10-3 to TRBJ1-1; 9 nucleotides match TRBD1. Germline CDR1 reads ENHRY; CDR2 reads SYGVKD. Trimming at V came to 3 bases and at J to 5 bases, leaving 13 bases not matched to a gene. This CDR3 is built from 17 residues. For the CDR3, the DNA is TGTGCCATCAGTGATACCTCCTGGGGACAGGGAGGGACTGAAGCTTTCTTT. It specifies CAISDTSWGQGGTEAFF.

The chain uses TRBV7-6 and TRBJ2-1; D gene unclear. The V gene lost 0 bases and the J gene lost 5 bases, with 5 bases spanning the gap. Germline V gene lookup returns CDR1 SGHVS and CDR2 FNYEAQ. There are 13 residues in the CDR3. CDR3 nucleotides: TGTGCCAGCAGCTTAGCACAGAACAATGAGCAGTTCTTC. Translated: CASSLAQNNEQFF.

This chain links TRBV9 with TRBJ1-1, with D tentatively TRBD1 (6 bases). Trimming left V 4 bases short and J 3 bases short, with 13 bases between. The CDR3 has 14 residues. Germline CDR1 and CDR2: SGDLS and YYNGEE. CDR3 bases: TGTGCCAGCAGCCCCGTCGGGGGCTACACTGAAGCTTTCTTT. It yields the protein CASSPVGGYTEAFF.

The chain's CDR3 is CATSRERGKQYF. The DNA for the CDR3 is TGTGCCACCAGCAGAGAAAGGGGCAAGCAGTACTTC. The rearrangement joins TRBV15 to TRBJ2-7; a weak D match, TRBD1 (5 bases). The length of the CDR3 is 12 residues. Trimming removed 0 bases at V and 8 bases at J, with 8 bases between. Germline CDR1 is LNHNV and CDR2 is YYDKDF (reference sequence).

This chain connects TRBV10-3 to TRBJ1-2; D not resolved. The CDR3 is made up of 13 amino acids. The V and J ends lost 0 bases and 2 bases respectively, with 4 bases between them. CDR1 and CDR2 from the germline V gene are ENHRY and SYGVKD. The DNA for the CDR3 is TGTGCCATCAGTGAGTCAGTAAACTATGGCTACACCTTC. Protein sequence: CAISESVNYGYTF.

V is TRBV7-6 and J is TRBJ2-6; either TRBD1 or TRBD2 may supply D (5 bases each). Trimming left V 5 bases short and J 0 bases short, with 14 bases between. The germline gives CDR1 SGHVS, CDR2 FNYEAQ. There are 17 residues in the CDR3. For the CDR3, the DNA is TGTGCCAGCAGCCGACTTGGGACGTCCTCTGGGGCCAACGTCCTGACTTTC. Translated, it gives CASSRLGTSSGANVLTF.

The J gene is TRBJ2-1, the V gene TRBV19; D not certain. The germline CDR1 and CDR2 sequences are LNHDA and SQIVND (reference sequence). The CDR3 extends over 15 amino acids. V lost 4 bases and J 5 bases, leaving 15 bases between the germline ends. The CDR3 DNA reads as TGTGCCAGTAGTAGAAAACAACGACCTAACAATGAGCAGTTCTTC. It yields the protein CASSRKQRPNNEQFF.

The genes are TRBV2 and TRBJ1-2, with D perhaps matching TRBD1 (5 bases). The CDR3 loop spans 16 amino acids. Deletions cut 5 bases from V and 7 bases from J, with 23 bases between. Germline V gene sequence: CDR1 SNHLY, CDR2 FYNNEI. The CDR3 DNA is TGTGCCAGCAGTAACCAACCGACAGCGCCGGGGGGTGGCTACACCTTC. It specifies CASSNQPTAPGGGYTF.

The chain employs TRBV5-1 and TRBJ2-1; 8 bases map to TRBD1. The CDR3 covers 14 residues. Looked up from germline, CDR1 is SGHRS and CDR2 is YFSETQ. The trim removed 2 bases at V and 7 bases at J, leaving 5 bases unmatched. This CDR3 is CASSLPGQVNEQFF. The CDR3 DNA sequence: TGCGCCAGCAGCTTACCGGGACAGGTAAATGAGCAGTTCTTC.

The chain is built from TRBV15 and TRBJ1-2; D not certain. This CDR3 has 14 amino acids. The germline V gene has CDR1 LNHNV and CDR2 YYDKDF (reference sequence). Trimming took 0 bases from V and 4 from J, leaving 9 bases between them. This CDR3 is CATSRDEGPYGYTF. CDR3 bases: TGTGCCACCAGCAGAGATGAGGGTCCCTATGGCTACACCTTC.

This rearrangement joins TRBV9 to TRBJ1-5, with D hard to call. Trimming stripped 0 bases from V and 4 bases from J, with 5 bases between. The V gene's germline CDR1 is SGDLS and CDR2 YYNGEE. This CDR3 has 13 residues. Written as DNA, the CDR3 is TGTGCCAGCAGCGTAGGCAGGAATCAGCCCCAGCATTTT. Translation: CASSVGRNQPQHF.

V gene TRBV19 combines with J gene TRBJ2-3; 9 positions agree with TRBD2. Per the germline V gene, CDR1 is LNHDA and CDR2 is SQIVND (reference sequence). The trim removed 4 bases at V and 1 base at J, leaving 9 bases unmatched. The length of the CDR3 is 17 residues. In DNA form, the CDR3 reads TGTGCCAGTAGTACCTTCGGGCTAGCGGGGCGCACAGATACGCAGTATTTT. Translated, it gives CASSTFGLAGRTDTQYF.

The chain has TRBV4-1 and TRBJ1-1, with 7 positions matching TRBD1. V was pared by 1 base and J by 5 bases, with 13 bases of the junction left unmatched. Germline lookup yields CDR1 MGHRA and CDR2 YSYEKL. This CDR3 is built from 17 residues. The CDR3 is CASSQGLQTGVRTEAFF. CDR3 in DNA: TGCGCCAGCAGCCAAGGGCTCCAAACAGGGGTCCGGACTGAAGCTTTCTTT.

CDR3 in DNA: TGTGCCTGGAGTGGCGAGTCGGTCGGGCTGCAGTTCTTC. Residues: CAWSGESVGLQFF. The rearrangement joins TRBV30 to TRBJ2-1, with D unclear. The V and J ends lost 1 base and 12 bases respectively, with 16 bases between them. This CDR3 contains 13 residues. Germline CDR1 GTSNPN, CDR2 SVGIG (reference sequence).

This CDR3 reads CASSPDLASEQFF. CDR3 DNA sequence: TGTGCCAGCAGCCCCGACCTAGCGAGTGAGCAGTTCTTC. The chain combines TRBV7-3 with TRBJ2-1, with a possible D match to TRBD2 (6 bases). V was pared by 5 bases and J by 9 bases, with 14 bases between. Per germline, CDR1 SGHTA and CDR2 FQGTGA. The CDR3 extends over 13 amino acids.

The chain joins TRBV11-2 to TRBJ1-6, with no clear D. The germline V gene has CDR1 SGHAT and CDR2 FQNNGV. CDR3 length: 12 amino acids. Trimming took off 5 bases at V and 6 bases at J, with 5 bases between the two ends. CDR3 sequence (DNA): TGTGCCAGCAGCACAAGTAATTCACCCCTCCACTTT. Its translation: CASSTSNSPLHF.

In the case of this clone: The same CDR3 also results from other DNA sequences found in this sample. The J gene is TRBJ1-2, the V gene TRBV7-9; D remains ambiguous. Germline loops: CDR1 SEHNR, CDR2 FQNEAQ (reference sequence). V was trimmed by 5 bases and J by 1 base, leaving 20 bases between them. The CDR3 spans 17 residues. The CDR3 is CASSQTSGILLNYGYTF. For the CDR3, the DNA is TGTGCCAGCAGCCAGACATCGGGAATACTCCTTAACTATGGCTACACCTTC.